Below, 9 T cell receptor beta chains from the same sample are listed, as sequenced in a study of human T cells and chemical hapten exposure. TCRdb re-called the RACE reads with MiXCR, one entry per CDR3 protein. The sample consists of more than 55,000 distinct CDR3 sequences, roughly 10% of them appearing once. As for time point: pre-sensitization, week 0. Stated treatment: therapeutic diphenylcyclopropenone sensitization with weekly scalp DPC. The sequences come from whole blood, collected in connection with sensitization to the hapten diphenylcyclopropenone (DPC). Receptors originate from a man aged 40-49 years with alopecia areata. Some clones in this sample may be carry-over from other donors' samples.

This clonotype was observed at least ten times. The genes are TRBV12-3 or TRBV12-4 and TRBJ2-7; a possible D gene is TRBD1 (6 bases). Trimming took 5 bases from V and 3 from J, leaving 14 bases between them. The CDR3 runs 14 residues. The CDR3 here is CASSPGTHNYEQYF. CDR3 bases: TGTGCCAGCAGTCCCGGGACACACAACTACGAGCAGTACTTC.

This clonotype has ten or more counts. The J gene is TRBJ2-7, the V gene TRBV11-2, with 10 nucleotides matching TRBD2. CDR3 length: 18 amino acids. V dropped 6 bases and J dropped 4; count of bases not matched to a gene: 18. Germline CDR1 reads SGHAT; CDR2 reads FQNNGV. The CDR3 nucleotides read TGTGCCAGCAGTCTCAGTACTAGCGGGACCCTAGAGCATTACGAGCAGTACTTC. Translated: CASSLSTSGTLEHYEQYF.

This clonotype came up a few times. V is TRBV5-4 and J is TRBJ2-5, with 16 bases aligning to TRBD2. Germline CDR1 is SGHNT and CDR2 is YYREEE (reference sequence). The CDR3 consists of 16 residues. V lost 4 bases to trimming and J lost 5 bases; unmatched junction nucleotides: 5. CDR3 nucleotide sequence: TGTGCCAGCAGCATGGGACTAGCGGGAGGGCTGGAGACCCAGTACTTC. Translation: CASSMGLAGGLETQYF. Filled out from reference TRBV5-4 and TRBJ2-5, the complete variable domain reads ETGVTQSPTHLIKTRGQQVTLRCSSQSGHNTVSWYQQALGQGPQFIFQYYREEENGRGNFPPRFSGLQFPNYSSELNVNALELDDSALYLCASSMGLAGGLETQYFGPGTRLLVL.

This clonotype came up a few times. V and J are TRBV18 and TRBJ2-3; D possibly corresponds to TRBD2 (6 bases). The length of the CDR3 is 15 residues. Germline V gives CDR1 KGHSH, CDR2 LQKENI. Between the trimmed V and J ends, which lost 4 bases and 2 bases, there was a span of 13 bases. The CDR3 nucleotides are TGTGCCAGCTCACAGGACTACCAATCCACAGATACGCAGTATTTT. It specifies CASSQDYQSTDTQYF.

This clonotype occurred many times. The V gene is TRBV5-4, the J gene TRBJ2-7, with TRBD2 identical over 8 bases. The trim removed 4 bases at V and 2 bases at J, leaving 5 bases unmatched. The CDR3 covers 14 residues. Per the germline V gene, CDR1 is SGHNT and CDR2 is YYREEE (reference sequence). DNA of the CDR3: TGTGCCAGCAGCCGACTAGCGAAACCCTACGAGCAGTACTTC. It is translated as CASSRLAKPYEQYF.

At least ten counts were recorded for this clonotype. The chain employs TRBV11-2 and TRBJ1-3; D unresolved. Trimming removed 1 base at V and 10 bases at J, with 5 bases between. CDR1 is SGHAT and CDR2 is FQNNGV in the germline V gene. The CDR3 contains 11 residues. CDR3 loop: CASSLGGTIYF. CDR3 DNA: TGTGCCAGCAGCTTAGGAGGAACCATATATTTT. The full variable domain, completed using reference TRBV11-2 and TRBJ1-3, is EAGVAQSPRYKIIEKRQSVAFWCNPISGHATLYWYQQILGQGPKLLIQFQNNGVVDDSQLPKDRFSAERLKGVDSTLKIQPAKLEDSAVYLCASSLGGTIYFGEGSWLTVV.

The CDR3 region is CASSSKTGTDTQYF. The CDR3 DNA follows: TGTGCCAGCAGTTCCAAAACAGGCACAGATACGCAGTATTTT. The V call is TRBV7-6, the J call TRBJ2-3; D is unclear. This CDR3 has 14 residues. The V gene lost 6 bases and the J gene lost 1 base, with 11 bases spanning the gap. Germline V gives CDR1 SGHVS, CDR2 FNYEAQ.

The gene calls are TRBV7-2 and TRBJ2-3; a possible D gene is TRBD2 (5 bases). V lost 5 bases to trimming and J lost 1 base, with 10 bases between them. This CDR3 is built from 14 residues. Germline lookup yields CDR1 SGHTA and CDR2 FQGNSA. The CDR3 is CASSLGGRTDTQYF. CDR3 nucleotide sequence: TGTGCCAGCAGCCTTGGAGGTCGCACAGATACGCAGTATTTT.

This clonotype was found a few times. The V gene is TRBV9, the J gene TRBJ2-7; D remains unclear. The CDR3 has 15 residues. Per germline, CDR1 SGDLS and CDR2 YYNGEE. The V end was cut by 0 bases, the J end by 0 bases, with 10 bases between. The CDR3 DNA reads as TGTGCCAGCAGCGTAGGGTCAGGTCCCTCCTACGAGCAGTACTTC. Translated, it gives CASSVGSGPSYEQYF.